This T cell receptor (beta chain) was found in a study of post-analysis software for immune sequencing data. Overall study results and limits: Relative to controls, patients had about 5 TRBV segments at higher frequency, with TRBV5-6, TRBV5-1 and TRBV20-1 among these.

With respect to this clonotype: Antigen unknown.

Trimming removed 5 bases from V and 3 bases from J, with 5 bases in between. The CDR3 runs to 11 residues. CDR1 SQVTM and CDR2 ANQGSEA come from the germline V gene. Unique molecular identifiers featured in each of the TCR beta cDNA libraries. TCRdb re-analysed the PCR reads in MiXCR, keeping a single row per CDR3 protein. The profile covers hundreds of thousands of distinct CDR3 sequences, with approximately 57% appearing a single time and over 4% taken by the ten largest. This TCR derives from a girl aged 5 to 17 with multiple sclerosis. Sequencing was carried out using blood. The rearrangement uses TRBV29-1 and TRBJ2-1, with D perhaps TRBD2 (5 bases). In DNA form, the CDR3 reads TGCAGCGTTCGGGACTACAATGAGCAGTTCTTC. It translates to CSVRDYNEQFF.